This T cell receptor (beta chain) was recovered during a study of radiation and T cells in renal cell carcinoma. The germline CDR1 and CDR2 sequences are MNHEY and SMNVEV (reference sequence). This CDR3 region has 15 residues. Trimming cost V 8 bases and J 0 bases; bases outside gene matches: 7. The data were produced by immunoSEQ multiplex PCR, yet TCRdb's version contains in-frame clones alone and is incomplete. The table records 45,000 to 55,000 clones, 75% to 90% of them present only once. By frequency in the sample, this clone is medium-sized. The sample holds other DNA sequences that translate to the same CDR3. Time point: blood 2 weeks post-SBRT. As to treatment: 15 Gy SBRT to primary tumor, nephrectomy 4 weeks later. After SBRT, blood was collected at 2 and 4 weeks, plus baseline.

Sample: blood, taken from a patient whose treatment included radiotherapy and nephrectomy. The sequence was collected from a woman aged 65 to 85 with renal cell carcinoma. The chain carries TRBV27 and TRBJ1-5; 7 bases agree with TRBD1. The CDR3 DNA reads TGTGCCAGCCGGACAGGAGTTATTAGCAATCAGCCCCAGCATTTT. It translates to CASRTGVISNQPQHF.